This T cell receptor beta chain was documented in a study of shared clonotypes between healthy human individuals. Whole-study findings and limits: Investigators expected sequencing depth to affect clonotype sharing among donors. Rarefaction showed that sequencing of sorted subsets was incomplete (despite large depth).

CD45RO-negative, CCR7-positively selected cells formed the naive CD8 fraction, excluding terminally differentiated effector memory CD45RA+ cells. About this clone: Its antigen remains unknown.

Profiling relied on immunoSEQ multiplex PCR, and the TCRdb table lists in-frame clones only, not all of them. Among around 2.1 million clones, 90% to 95% were seen once, and the ten largest hold around 1.7%. V gave up 9 bases and J gave up 4 bases; unmatched junction bases: 12. Germline-derived CDR1 and CDR2 are SEHNR and FQNEAQ (reference sequence). CDR3 length: 18 amino acids. The sample taken for sequencing was naive CD8+ T cells from PBMCs. The receptor was isolated from a man younger than 30 in good health. Some clones in this sample may be carry-over from other donors' samples. This sequence joins TRBV7-9 and TRBJ2-2, with 15 bases fitting TRBD2. In DNA, the CDR3 is TGTGCCAGTGGCCGGGGACTAGCGGGAGGATCCGCCACCGGGGAGCTGTTTTTT. Amino acid sequence: CASGRGLAGGSATGELFF.